This T cell receptor (beta chain) was retrieved from a study of shared clonotypes between healthy human individuals. Repertoires were generated with immunoSEQ multiplex PCR, while TCRdb's copy carries only in-frame clones and drops some. Here the sample spans about 1.5 million clones, about 98% being singletons. Germline assignment: CDR1 SGHKS and CDR2 YYEKEE (reference sequence). Trimming stripped 2 bases from V and 2 bases from J, with 13 bases between. The CDR3 spans 15 residues. The J gene is TRBJ2-5, the V gene TRBV5-5, with D maybe TRBD1 (6 bases). Material for sequencing was naive CD4+ T cells sorted from blood. Subset defined: CD45RA+ positively selected. The TCR comes from a man aged 30 to 45 in good health. The DNA for the CDR3 is TGTGCCAGCAGCTTCGGGTGGGGGCTTCAAGAGACCCAGTACTTC. This sequence encodes CASSFGWGLQETQYF.